This T cell receptor (beta chain) was captured by sequencing in a study of blood T cells in healthy people across ages. Across the whole study: Capturing about one barcoded beta molecule per two T cells was achieved by template switching.

It was with a sample-barcoded 5' primer and a J-beta primer mix that a second PCR of roughly 6 to 12 cycles was run. TCRdb fed the 5' RACE reads into MiXCR, producing one record per CDR3 protein. The repertoire holds hundreds of thousands of distinct CDR3 sequences, with roughly 50% as singletons. With each sample, at least 5.5 micrograms of total RNA were extracted. V lost 0 bases, J lost 3 bases, and 5 bases stayed unmatched. CDR1 LNHNV and CDR2 YYDKDF come from the germline V gene (reference sequence). The CDR3 is 16 amino acids. About this clonotype itself: Its cognate antigen is unknown.

The study's findings and limits: Expanded clonotype shifts may have been confounded, as the donors had an unknown CMV status. PBMCs that were unsorted prevented a conclusive naive versus antigen-experienced comparison.

The TCR was taken from a woman aged 55-70 years in good health. Source material: blood. The chain recombines TRBV15 with TRBJ2-3, with 8 bases matching TRBD2. DNA of the CDR3: TGTGCCACCAGCAGAGATTGGTCTAGCGGGACAGATACGCAGTATTTT. As protein: CATSRDWSSGTDTQYF.